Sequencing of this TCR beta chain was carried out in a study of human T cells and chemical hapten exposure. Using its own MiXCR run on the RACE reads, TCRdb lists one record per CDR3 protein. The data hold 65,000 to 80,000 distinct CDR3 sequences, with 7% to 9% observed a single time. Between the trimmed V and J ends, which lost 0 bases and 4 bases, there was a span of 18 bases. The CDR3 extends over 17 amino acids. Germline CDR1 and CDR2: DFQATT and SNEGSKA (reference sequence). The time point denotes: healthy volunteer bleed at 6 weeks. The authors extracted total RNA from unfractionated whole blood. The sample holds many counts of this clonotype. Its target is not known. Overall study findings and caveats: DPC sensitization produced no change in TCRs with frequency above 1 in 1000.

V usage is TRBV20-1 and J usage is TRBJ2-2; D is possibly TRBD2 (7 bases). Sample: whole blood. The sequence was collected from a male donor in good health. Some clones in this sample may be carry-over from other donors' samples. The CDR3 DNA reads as TGCAGTGCTAGAGATGAGGGGGGACTAAGCAGCACCGGGGAGCTGTTTTTT. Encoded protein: CSARDEGGLSSTGELFF.